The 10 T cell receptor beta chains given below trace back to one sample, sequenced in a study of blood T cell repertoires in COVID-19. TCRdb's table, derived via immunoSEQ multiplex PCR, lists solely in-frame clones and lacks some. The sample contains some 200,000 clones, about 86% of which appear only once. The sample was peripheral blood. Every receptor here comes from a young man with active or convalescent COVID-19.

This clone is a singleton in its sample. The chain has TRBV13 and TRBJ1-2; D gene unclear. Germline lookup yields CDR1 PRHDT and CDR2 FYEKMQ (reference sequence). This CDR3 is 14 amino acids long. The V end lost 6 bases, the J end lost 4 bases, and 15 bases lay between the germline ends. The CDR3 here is CASSFWVEGYGYTF. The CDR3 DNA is TGTGCCAGCAGTTTCTGGGTGGAGGGCTATGGCTACACCTTC.

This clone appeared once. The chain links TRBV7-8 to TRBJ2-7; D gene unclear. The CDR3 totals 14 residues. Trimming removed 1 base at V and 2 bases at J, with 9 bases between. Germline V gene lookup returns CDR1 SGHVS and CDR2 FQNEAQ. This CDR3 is CASSLGQGAYEQYF. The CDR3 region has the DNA TGTGCCAGCAGCTTAGGGCAAGGAGCCTACGAGCAGTACTTC.

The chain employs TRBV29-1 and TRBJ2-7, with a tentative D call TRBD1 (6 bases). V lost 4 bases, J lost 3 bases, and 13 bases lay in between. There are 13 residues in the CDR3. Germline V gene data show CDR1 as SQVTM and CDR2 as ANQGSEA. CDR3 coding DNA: TGCAGCGTTGTTGGACAGTCCTACTACGAGCAGTACTTC. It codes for CSVVGQSYYEQYF.

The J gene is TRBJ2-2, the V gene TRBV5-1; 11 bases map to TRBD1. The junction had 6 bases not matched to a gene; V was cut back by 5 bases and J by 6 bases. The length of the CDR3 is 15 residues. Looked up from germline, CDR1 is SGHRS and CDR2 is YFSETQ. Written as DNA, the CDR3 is TGCGCCAGCAGACCCGGGACAGGGGGAGCCGGGGAGCTGTTTTTT. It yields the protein CASRPGTGGAGELFF. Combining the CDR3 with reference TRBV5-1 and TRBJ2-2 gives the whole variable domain KAGVTQTPRYLIKTRGQQVTLSCSPISGHRSVSWYQQTPGQGLQFLFEYFSETQRNKGNFPGRFSGRQFSNSRSEMNVSTLELGDSALYLCASRPGTGGAGELFFGEGSRLTVL.

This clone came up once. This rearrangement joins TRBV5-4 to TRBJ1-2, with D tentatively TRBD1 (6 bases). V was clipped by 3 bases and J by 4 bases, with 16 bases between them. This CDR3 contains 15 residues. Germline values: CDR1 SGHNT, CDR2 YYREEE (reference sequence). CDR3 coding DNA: TGTGCCAGCAGCTGGGGGAGGGACACTTTCTATGGCTACACCTTC. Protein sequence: CASSWGRDTFYGYTF.

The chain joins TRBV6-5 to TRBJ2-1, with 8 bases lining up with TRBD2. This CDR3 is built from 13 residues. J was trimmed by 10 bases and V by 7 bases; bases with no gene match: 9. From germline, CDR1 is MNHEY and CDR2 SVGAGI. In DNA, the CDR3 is TGTGCCAGCAACGCCGGGACTAGGGGAGAGCAGTTCTTC. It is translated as CASNAGTRGEQFF.

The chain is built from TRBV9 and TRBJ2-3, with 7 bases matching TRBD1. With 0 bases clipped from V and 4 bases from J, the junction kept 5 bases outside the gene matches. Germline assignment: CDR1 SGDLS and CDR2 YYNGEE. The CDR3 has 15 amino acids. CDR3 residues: CASSVEPGGSDTQYF. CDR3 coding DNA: TGTGCCAGCAGCGTAGAACCAGGGGGATCAGATACGCAGTATTTT.

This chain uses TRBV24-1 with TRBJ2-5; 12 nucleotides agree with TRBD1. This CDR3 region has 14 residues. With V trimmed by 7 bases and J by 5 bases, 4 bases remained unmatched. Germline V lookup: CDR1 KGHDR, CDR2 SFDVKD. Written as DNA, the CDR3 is TGTGCCACCAGGGGACAGGGGGCACGGGAGACCCAGTACTTC. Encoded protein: CATRGQGARETQYF.

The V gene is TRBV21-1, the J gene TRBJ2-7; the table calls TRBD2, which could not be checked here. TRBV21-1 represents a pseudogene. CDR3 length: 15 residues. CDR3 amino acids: CASSSGGGRRYEQYV. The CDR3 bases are TGTGCCAGCAGCTCCGGGGGGGGACGACGCTACGAGCAGTACGTC.

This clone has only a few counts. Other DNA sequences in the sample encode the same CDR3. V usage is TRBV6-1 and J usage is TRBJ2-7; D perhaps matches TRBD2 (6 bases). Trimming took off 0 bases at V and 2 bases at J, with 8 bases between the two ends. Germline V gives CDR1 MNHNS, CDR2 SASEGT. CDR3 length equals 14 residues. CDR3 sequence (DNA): TGTGCCAGCAGTGAAGCTGGGGGGACCTACGAGCAGTACGTC. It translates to CASSEAGGTYEQYV.